The 20 T cell receptor gamma chains below all came from one sample that was sequenced in a study of gamma delta lymphoproliferative disorders and STAT genes. TCRdb re-called the multiplex PCR reads with CATT. Among 1,000 or so gamma-chain clones listed, 14% to 15% were seen once. The receptor sequences were amplified from genomic DNA of peripheral blood mononuclear cells. The specimen was blood. These receptors all come from a human donor in good health.

This clone is judged medium-sized. The chain employs TRGV4 and TRGJ1 or TRGJ2. Assignment of the J gene here rests on matching the DNA to germline, because TCRdb gives none. Germline CDR1 reads EGSTGY; CDR2 reads YDSYTSSV. V trimming: 5 bases; J trimming: 8 bases; junction bases outside the gene matches: 9. The CDR3 loop spans 12 amino acids. Written as DNA, the CDR3 is TGTGCCACCTGGGGAAAGGAGAATAAGAAACTCTTT. Its protein is CATWGKENKKLF.

In this sample, this clone is large (0.1 to 1%). The identical CDR3 is also encoded by other nucleotide sequences in the sample. V is TRGV3 and J is TRGJ1 or TRGJ2. Here the J gene came from matching the DNA to germline, since TCRdb omits it. The CDR3 is 13 residues long. The V gene's germline CDR1 is VTNTFY and CDR2 YDVSTARD (reference sequence). The trim removed 0 bases at V and 4 bases at J, leaving 3 bases unmatched. The CDR3 bases are TGTGCCACCTGGGACAGGCGGTATTATAAGAAACTCTTT. It encodes CATWDRRYYKKLF.

Within the sample, this clone is large. This chain links TRGV2 with TRGJ1 or TRGJ2. No J gene was available from TCRdb, and it was assigned here by a germline match of the DNA. The trim removed 5 bases at V and 10 bases at J, leaving 5 bases unmatched. The CDR3 is made up of 10 amino acids. Per the germline V gene, CDR1 is EGSNGY and CDR2 is YDSYNSKV. The CDR3, as DNA: TGTGCCACCTGGGTCGGCAAGAAACTCTTT. Protein: CATWVGKKLF.

Notes on this clone: This could be a read error, since a much larger clone is one nucleotide away. Other DNA sequences from this sample encode an identical CDR3 as well. The V gene is TRGV11, but the J gene lacks a call. TRGV11 falls under the ORF class, with uncertain function. The CDR3 loop spans 12 amino acids. The CDR3 loop is CACWIRQAKKLF. The CDR3 DNA is TGTGCCTGCTGGATTAGGCAAGCCAAGAAGCTCTTT.

This clone is classed as large. The rearrangement joins TRGV4 to TRGJP1. No J segment appears in TCRdb, so it was assigned here by matching the sequence to germline. V lost 0 bases and J lost 1; bases outside the gene matches: 2. The V gene's germline CDR1 is EGSTGY and CDR2 YDSYTSSV. CDR3 length equals 15 residues. CDR3 residues: CATWDGRTTGWFKIF. The CDR3 DNA reads TGTGCCACCTGGGATGGGCGTACCACTGGTTGGTTCAAGATATTT.

This clone was counted a few times. A read error likely explains why the TCRdb protein, taken from a much larger clone, differs from this DNA's translation at residue 13; the protein shown is translated from the DNA. The chain has TRGV2 and TRGJ1 or TRGJ2. TCRdb lists no J gene, so it was determined here by aligning the DNA to germline. There are 17 residues in the CDR3. Germline V CDR1 and CDR2: EGSNGY, YDSYNSKV. CDR3 DNA: TGTGCCACCTGGGACGGGCTTCAAGACGTGGGTTATCATAAGAAACTCTTT. Translating it yields CATWDGLQDVGYHKKLF.

Relative to its sample, this clone is medium-sized. J is TRGJP1 and V is TRGV5. As TCRdb names no J gene, one was assigned here on the basis of a DNA match to germline. Germline V gene lookup returns CDR1 VINAFY and CDR2 YDVSNSKD. With V trimmed by 2 bases and J by 4 bases, 1 base remained unmatched. The CDR3 has 13 amino acids. The CDR3 spells CATWDITGWFKIF. CDR3 in DNA: TGTGCCACCTGGGACATCACTGGTTGGTTCAAGATATTT.

Comments on this clone: The DNA is omitted, as the CDR3 cannot be located on it reliably, and the CDR3 follows TCRdb's listing. The V gene is TRGV8, but the J gene lacks a call. The germline V gene encodes CDR1 VENAVY and CDR2 YDSYNSRV. Ends included, the CDR3 has 20 residues. This CDR3 reads CATWDFVVVIRNSLAVEQHF.

Concerning this clone itself: No DNA is shown, since the ends of the CDR3 on it are uncertain; the CDR3 is the one TCRdb lists. The V gene call reads TRGV10; no J gene was called. TRGV10 is reported as an ORF; its role is uncertain. The CDR3 has 20 amino acids, counting both end residues. CDR3 sequence reads: CAAWDSCPIIRNSLAVEQHF.

Relative to its sample, this clone is large (0.1 to 1%). The chain links TRGV8 to TRGJ1 or TRGJ2. The J gene comes from matching the DNA to germline here; TCRdb lacks it. The J segment lost 3 bases and the V segment lost 0 bases, leaving 5 bases of the junction unmatched. This CDR3 spans 14 amino acids. Germline CDR1 is VENAVY and CDR2 is YDSYNSRV. The DNA for the CDR3 is TGTGCCACCTGGGATAGGCGATTTTATTATAAGAAACTCTTT. Translation: CATWDRRFYYKKLF.

By its share, this clone is large (0.1 to 1%). The chain carries TRGV8 and TRGJ1 or TRGJ2. Because TCRdb records no J gene, it was assigned here through a match of the DNA to germline. V shed 5 bases and J 5 bases; nucleotides not matched to a gene: 6. CDR3 size: 12 residues. CDR1 and CDR2 (germline): VENAVY, YDSYNSRV. The CDR3 DNA reads TGTGCCACCTGGGTCGCTAATTATAAGAAACTCTTT. As protein: CATWVANYKKLF.

This clone is termed medium-sized. This chain uses TRGV2 with TRGJ1 or TRGJ2. TCRdb lists no J gene, so it was determined here by aligning the DNA to germline. J lost 2 bases, V lost 1 base, and 2 bases had no gene match. The germline gives CDR1 EGSNGY, CDR2 YDSYNSKV. The CDR3 sequence is 13 residues long. CDR3 region: CATWDGHYYKKLF. For the CDR3, the DNA is TGTGCCACCTGGGACGGACATTATTATAAGAAACTCTTT.

The chain uses TRGV4 and TRGJ1 or TRGJ2. Because TCRdb records no J gene, it was assigned here through a match of the DNA to germline. The V segment lost 0 bases and the J segment 12 bases; nucleotides outside the gene matches: 5. The CDR3 has 11 amino acids. CDR1 and CDR2 from the germline V gene are EGSTGY and YDSYTSSV. Written as DNA, the CDR3 is TGTGCCACCTGGGATGGGCTCGGGAAACTCTTT. Protein sequence: CATWDGLGKLF.

This clone has just a few counts. At one end, the junction sequence differs from germline, possibly due to a read error. This chain links TRGV10 with TRGJ1 or TRGJ2. Germline matching of the DNA provided the J gene here, since TCRdb leaves it blank. TRGV10 counts as an open reading frame of uncertain function. The CDR3 is 13 amino acids. The CDR3, as DNA: TGTGCTGCGTGTTGGGGAGTGAGGTATAAGAAACTCTTT. The encoded protein is CAACWGVRYKKLF.

In its sample, this clone is medium-sized. The V call is TRGV4, the J call TRGJ1 or TRGJ2. TCRdb gives no J gene; it was assigned here by matching the DNA to germline. The CDR3 contains 10 residues. The germline CDR1 and CDR2 sequences are EGSTGY and YDSYTSSV. The ends lost 8 bases at V and 11 bases at J; junction bases unmatched: 9. For the CDR3, the DNA is TGTGCCACCTCGGACAATGAGAAACTCTTT. Residues: CATSDNEKLF.

This clone has more than one count but fewer than ten. Other DNA sequences from this sample encode an identical CDR3 as well. This rearrangement joins TRGV9 to TRGJ1 or TRGJ2. The J gene, not given by TCRdb, was assigned here from a germline match of the nucleotide sequence. Germline CDR1 and CDR2: GITISATS and ISYDGTV (reference sequence). CDR3 length equals 13 residues. J lost 5 bases, V lost 1 base, and 5 bases had no gene match. CDR3 loop: CALWEVRNYKKLF. CDR3 sequence (DNA): TGTGCCTTGTGGGAGGTAAGGAATTATAAGAAACTCTTT.

In its sample, this clone ranks as large. The V call is TRGV10, the J call TRGJ1 or TRGJ2. In the absence of a J gene in TCRdb, the DNA was matched to germline to assign it here. TRGV10 is noted as an ORF with a role that remains uncertain. Losses at the gene ends were 8 bases for V and 7 bases for J; bases not matched to a gene: 9. The CDR3 spans 12 residues. CDR3 region: CAAWDWEYKKLF. CDR3 nucleotide sequence: TGTGCTGCGTGGGATTGGGAATATAAGAAACTCTTT.

This clone is medium-sized by share. The chain employs TRGV3 and TRGJ1 or TRGJ2. The J gene is absent in TCRdb and was assigned here via DNA matching to germline. Germline CDR1 VTNTFY, CDR2 YDVSTARD (reference sequence). V trimming: 0 bases; J trimming: 3 bases; junction bases outside the gene matches: 8. There are 15 residues in the CDR3. CDR3 protein: CATWDRPCSYYKKLF. In DNA, the CDR3 is TGTGCCACCTGGGACAGGCCCTGCTCTTATTATAAGAAACTCTTT.

This clone is categorized as medium-sized (0.01 to 0.1%). The rearrangement uses TRGV2 and TRGJ1 or TRGJ2. Here the J gene was assigned by germline matching of the DNA, as TCRdb has none. Losses at the gene ends were 6 bases for V and 10 bases for J; bases not matched to a gene: 6. The germline CDR1 and CDR2 sequences are EGSNGY and YDSYNSKV. The CDR3 runs 10 residues. CDR3 in amino acids: CATWNNKKLF. For the CDR3, the DNA is TGTGCCACCTGGAACAACAAGAAACTCTTT.

By its share, this clone is medium-sized (0.01 to 0.1%). Other DNA sequences in the same sample also yield this CDR3. The chain links TRGV8 to TRGJ1 or TRGJ2. No J gene was available from TCRdb, and it was assigned here by a germline match of the DNA. The CDR3 is 12 amino acids. The germline V gene has CDR1 VENAVY and CDR2 YDSYNSRV. After removal of 5 bases from V and 0 bases from J, the junction contained 1 base not matched to a gene. The CDR3 DNA reads as TGTGCCACCTGGGCGAATTATTATAAGAAACTCTTT. Translation: CATWANYYKKLF.